The clone carrying this TCR beta chain was seen ten or more times. Antigen specificity is unknown. The record originates from a study of regulatory T cells in long-lasting Graves disease. As to time point: persistent/refractory GD, antithyroid drugs over 5 years with positive TRAb. PBMC RNA served as the TCR library source. Both iRepertoire HTBI primers and Arm-PCR of CDR3 regions were used to build the TCR beta libraries. TCRdb reprocessed the multiplex PCR reads with MiXCR, giving one entry per CDR3 protein. The table has roughly 360,000 distinct CDR3 sequences, 20% to 25% seen once. The germline V and J ends were trimmed by 0 bases and 5 bases, with 15 bases remaining between them. This CDR3 has 17 residues. Per the germline V gene, CDR1 is KGHDR and CDR2 is SFDVKD. General study results and limits: The study examined only peripheral blood, not thyroid tissue. Favored usage of TRBV28, TRBJ1-2 and TRBJ2-5 was recorded in persistent disease.

The TCR originated in a woman between 40 and 50 years old with Graves disease. The chain is built from TRBV24-1 and TRBJ1-4; D is unresolved. Sequenced here: peripheral blood mononuclear cells (PBMCs), sampled when the disease was refractory, from a patient treated with antithyroid drugs. The CDR3 loop reads CATSDLRTPRRNEKLFF. The DNA for the CDR3 is TGTGCCACCAGTGATTTGCGAACTCCAAGGAGGAATGAAAAACTGTTTTTT.